This T cell receptor (beta chain) was profiled in a study of CD8 T cells in Susac syndrome. It was with random hexamers that about 0.45 to 1 ug RNA was reverse transcribed. TCRdb passed the immunoSEQ multiplex PCR reads through MiXCR, listing each CDR3 protein once. The sample has a few hundred thousand distinct CDR3 sequences, approximately 85% seen once; the top ten hold about 0.12%. The CDR3 covers 16 residues. With V trimmed by 2 bases and J by 3 bases, 7 bases remained unmatched. In germline, CDR1 is MGHRA, CDR2 YSYEKL. This clonotype was seen once. The chain carries TRBV4-1 and TRBJ2-5, with TRBD2 matching 9 bases. Material: CD8+ T cells from PBMCs. The clonotype originates from a human donor with multiple sclerosis. For the CDR3, the DNA is TGCGCCAGCAGCCAATTCCTAGCGGGGAGAGAAGAGACCCAGTACTTC. Its translation is CASSQFLAGREETQYF.